The rows below give T cell receptor beta chains drawn from one sample of a study of blood T cell repertoires in COVID-19. The table came from immunoSEQ multiplex PCR; TCRdb's copy has only in-frame clones and leaves some out. Of 250,000 to 300,000 clones in the sample, approximately 83% were seen once. Sequencing was performed on peripheral blood. The origin of the receptors is a woman in her 70s with acute or convalescent COVID-19. Both conserved end residues are part of each CDR3. D genes are given only for firm matches. Clone size is given for some rows only: seen once, a few or many times, or a class if the clone is expanded.

clone_size,d_call,j_call,v_call,cdr3_nt,cdr3_aa
.,.,TRBJ1-2,TRBV5-1,TGCGCCAGCAGCGGAGGAGGGGCCTACTATGGCTACACCTTC,CASSGGGAYYGYTF
.,.,TRBJ1-1,TRBV18,TGTGCCAGCTCCTTAAATCTTCAGGGAGAAGCTTTCTTT,CASSLNLQGEAFF
.,.,TRBJ2-2,TRBV14,TGTGCCAGCAGCCAAGATCTGGCGGTGAACACCGGGGAGCTGTTTTTT,CASSQDLAVNTGELFF
.,.,TRBJ2-1,TRBV7-2,TGTGCCAGCAGCGTAGGGGCGTTTTCCTACAATGAGCAGTTCTTC,CASSVGAFSYNEQFF
few,TRBD1,TRBJ1-4,TRBV19,TGTGCCAGTAGTCCCCGACAGGGTGAAAAACTGTTTTTT,CASSPRQGEKLFF
.,.,TRBJ1-1,TRBV3-1/TRBV3-2,TGTGCCAGCACCCTACCTTATTCTACCACTGAAGCTTTCTTT,CASTLPYSTTEAFF
.,.,TRBJ2-7,TRBV30,TGTGCCTGGAGTGTACAAACCTACGAGCAGTACTTC,CAWSVQTYEQYF
.,.,TRBJ2-3,TRBV2,TGTGCCAGCAGTTCTAGAGGCCCAGATACGCAGTATTTT,CASSSRGPDTQYF
few,.,TRBJ1-5,TRBV2,TGTGCCAGCAGTGAGTCGGGTGGCCATCAGCCCCAGCATTTT,CASSESGGHQPQHF
.,.,TRBJ1-1,TRBV3-1/TRBV3-2,TGTGCCAGCAGCCCAGCCTCGGGTGGCGGCACTGAAGCTTTCTTT,CASSPASGGGTEAFF
.,.,TRBJ1-2,TRBV20-1,TGCAGTGCTAGTGTCAGGGGATCAAGCGGCTACACCTTC,CSASVRGSSGYTF
.,.,TRBJ2-2,TRBV5-1,TGCGCCAGCAGCTTGGACCCCTCCGAGCCCACCGGGGAGCTGTTTTTT,CASSLDPSEPTGELFF
.,TRBD1,TRBJ2-5,TRBV5-1,TGCGCCAGCAGCCCCGATGGACAGGGGCAAGAGACCCAGTACTTC,CASSPDGQGQETQYF
once,.,TRBJ2-1,TRBV6-6,TGTGCCAGCAGTTACGAGGGCTTCGAGCAGTTCTTC,CASSYEGFEQFF
.,TRBD2,TRBJ2-1,TRBV9,TGTGCCAGCAGCCCGAGGACTAGCGGGGGACTCTACAATGAGCAGTTCTTC,CASSPRTSGGLYNEQFF
.,TRBD1,TRBJ1-1,TRBV12-3/TRBV12-4,TGTGCCAGCAGACGGACAGGGAACACTGAAGCTTTCTTT,CASRRTGNTEAFF
.,.,TRBJ2-5,TRBV9,TGTGCCAGCAGCGTAGGTGCGGGGACCTTCGAGACCCAGTACTTC,CASSVGAGTFETQYF
.,TRBD1,TRBJ1-5,TRBV6-5,TGTGCCAGCAGGACAGGGGGCTACAATCAGCCCCAGCATTTT,CASRTGGYNQPQHF